A selection of T cell receptor beta chains follows, all from one sample in a study of blood T cells in healthy people across ages. TCRdb ran MiXCR on the 5' RACE reads and lists one entry per CDR3 protein. The sample consists of approximately 360,000 distinct CDR3 sequences, about 52% of them appearing once. The sample was blood. These receptors were obtained from a man aged 55-75 years in good health. CDR3s include the opening cysteine and the closing phenylalanine or tryptophan. Fields, in order: clone size, V gene, J gene, D gene, CDR3 protein, CDR3 DNA. D genes are given only for firm matches. Only some rows state a clone size, as once, few, many or a class for expanded clones.

>once|TRBV4-2|TRBJ1-6|-
CASSQDEGVGNSPLHF
TGTGCCAGCAGCCAAGACGAGGGAGTAGGTAATTCACCCCTCCACTTT
>-|TRBV20-1|TRBJ1-5|TRBD1
CSARGSTGEFQPQHF
TGCAGTGCTAGAGGGTCGACAGGGGAATTTCAGCCCCAGCATTTT
>-|TRBV5-1|TRBJ1-2|-
CASSTDTNYGYTF
TGCGCCAGCAGTACGGACACTAACTATGGCTACACCTTC
>-|TRBV10-3|TRBJ2-1|-
CAISSLGLQSSYNEQFF
TGTGCCATCAGCTCGCTGGGACTTCAGAGCTCCTACAATGAGCAGTTCTTC
>-|TRBV28|TRBJ2-2|TRBD2
CASSRLAGVSGELFF
TGTGCCAGCAGCCGACTAGCGGGAGTATCCGGGGAGCTGTTTTTT
>few|TRBV5-1|TRBJ1-6|TRBD1
CASSSGQELSPLHF
TGCGCCAGCAGCTCGGGACAGGAATTATCACCCCTCCACTTT
>many|TRBV9|TRBJ2-3|TRBD1
CASSPGQVPDTQYF
TGTGCCAGCAGCCCGGGACAGGTACCAGATACGCAGTATTTT
>few|TRBV7-2|TRBJ1-2|-
CASSLVQNYGYTF
TGTGCCAGCAGCTTAGTGCAGAACTATGGCTACACCTTC
>-|TRBV5-1|TRBJ2-3|-
CASSLEDPTDTQYF
TGCGCCAGCAGCTTGGAAGACCCCACAGATACGCAGTATTTT
>-|TRBV12-3/TRBV12-4|TRBJ2-2|-
CASSPLGGPGELFF
TGTGCCAGCAGTCCCTTGGGGGGCCCCGGGGAGCTGTTTTTT
>few|TRBV12-3/TRBV12-4|TRBJ2-1|-
CASSARTLYNEQFF
TGTGCCAGCAGCGCCCGGACACTTTACAATGAGCAGTTCTTC
>few|TRBV29-1|TRBJ2-1|-
CSAITGYNEQFF
TGCAGCGCAATAACAGGATACAATGAGCAGTTCTTC
>-|TRBV5-1|TRBJ2-3|-
CASSLEAAGWADTQYF
TGCGCCAGCAGCTTGGAGGCGGCAGGGTGGGCAGATACGCAGTATTTT
>-|TRBV20-1|TRBJ1-1|-
CSASFTQGGTEAFF
TGCAGTGCTAGTTTCACACAGGGTGGCACTGAAGCTTTCTTT
>-|TRBV6-5|TRBJ1-2|TRBD1
CASSYNLPRGVTGGEDTF
TGTGCCAGCAGTTACAATCTCCCCCGAGGGGTCACAGGGGGCGAAGACACCTTC
>-|TRBV6-6|TRBJ1-5|TRBD1
CASSGQGMMVNQPQHF
TGTGCCAGCAGTGGACAGGGAATGATGGTCAATCAGCCCCAGCATTTT
>-|TRBV2|TRBJ2-3|-
CASRHTRTPAQYF
TGTGCCAGCAGGCACACTCGGACGCCGGCGCAGTATTTT
>-|TRBV10-3|TRBJ2-3|TRBD2
CAISESASGSYTDTQYF
TGTGCCATCAGTGAGTCGGCTAGCGGGAGTTACACAGATACGCAGTATTTT
>-|TRBV6-6|TRBJ2-1|-
CASSLTAYNEQFF
TGTGCCAGCAGCCTGACAGCCTACAATGAGCAGTTCTTC
>-|TRBV7-9|TRBJ1-1|-
CASSPWDGRLNTEAFF
TGTGCCAGCAGCCCGTGGGACGGAAGATTGAACACTGAAGCTTTCTTT
>-|TRBV25-1|TRBJ2-3|-
CASSGRFKGADTQYF
TGTGCCAGCAGTGGAAGGTTCAAGGGCGCAGATACGCAGTATTTT
>-|TRBV20-1|TRBJ2-3|-
CSPRGRDTQYF
TGCAGCCCAAGGGGGAGGGATACGCAGTATTTT
>-|TRBV20-1|TRBJ2-3|-
CSASPVERSSTDTQYF
TGCAGTGCTTCCCCAGTGGAGAGGTCTAGCACAGATACGCAGTATTTT
>-|TRBV14|TRBJ1-2|-
CATKTWGYGYTF
TGTGCCACCAAGACCTGGGGCTATGGCTACACCTTC
>few|TRBV21-1|TRBJ1-2|-
CASSKKGSRDRGGLANYGYTF
TGTGCCAGCAGCAAAAAGGGGTCCCGGGACAGGGGAGGCCTAGCTAACTATGGCTACACCTTC
>-|TRBV7-3|TRBJ2-7|TRBD1
CASSPTGTGVPYEQYF
TGTGCCAGCAGCCCCACAGGGACAGGGGTACCCTACGAGCAGTACTTC
>few|TRBV29-1|TRBJ2-7|TRBD1
CSVDSPGTGAYEQYF
TGCAGCGTTGATAGCCCCGGGACAGGGGCCTACGAGCAGTACTTC
>many|TRBV12-3/TRBV12-4|TRBJ2-5|-
CASSLLRGPQETQYF
TGTGCCAGCAGTTTACTCCGGGGTCCACAAGAGACCCAGTACTTC
>-|TRBV7-2|TRBJ2-5|TRBD1
CASSSDRGETQYF
TGTGCCAGCAGCTCGGACAGGGGGGAGACCCAGTACTTC
>-|TRBV20-1|TRBJ2-7|TRBD1
CSARSGTGGSEQYF
TGCAGTGCTAGGAGCGGGACAGGGGGGAGCGAGCAGTACTTC
>-|TRBV7-3|TRBJ2-1|TRBD2
CASSYAGTTYNEQFF
TGTGCCAGCAGCTACGCCGGGACTACCTACAATGAGCAGTTCTTC
>-|TRBV29-1|TRBJ2-4|-
CSVEEGGDIQYF
TGCAGCGTTGAGGAAGGGGGTGACATTCAGTACTTC